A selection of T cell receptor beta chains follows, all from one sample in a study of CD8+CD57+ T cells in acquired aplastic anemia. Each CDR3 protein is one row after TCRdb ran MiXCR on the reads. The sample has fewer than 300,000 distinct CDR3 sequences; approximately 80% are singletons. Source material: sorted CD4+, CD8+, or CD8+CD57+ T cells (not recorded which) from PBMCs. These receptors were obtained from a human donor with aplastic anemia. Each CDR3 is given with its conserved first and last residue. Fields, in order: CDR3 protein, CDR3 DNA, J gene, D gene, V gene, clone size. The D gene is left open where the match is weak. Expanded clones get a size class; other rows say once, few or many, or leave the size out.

CASRAGNNSPLHF TGCGCCAGCAGGGCAGGCAATAATTCACCCCTCCACTTT TRBJ1-6 . TRBV5-1 .
CASGATGKNTEAFF TGTGCCAGCGGAGCGACAGGGAAGAACACTGAAGCTTTCTTT TRBJ1-1 TRBD1 TRBV9 .
CASSSARETNTIYYF TGTGCCAGCAGCTCGGCCAGGGAAACGAACACCATATATTACTTC TRBJ2-5 . TRBV7-9 .
CASSLLSSNAQFFF TGTGCCAGCAGCTTACTCTCCTCCAATGCGCAGTTCTTCTTT TRBJ1-6 . TRBV7-9 .
CASSLASNEQLF TGCGCCAGCAGCTTGGCGAGCAATGAGCAGCTCTTC TRBJ2-1 . TRBV5-1 .
CASSLAGKGNTEAFF TGTGCCAGCAGCTTAGCTGGGAAAGGGAACACCGAAGCTTTCTTT TRBJ1-1 . TRBV9 .
CASREESADTQYF TGTGCCAGCAGGGAGGAGAGCGCAGATACGCAGTATTTT TRBJ2-3 . TRBV5-6 .
CASSLGGNGDTLGF TGTGCCAGCAGCTTAGGCGGAAATGGCGACACCTTGGGTTTT TRBJ1-4 . TRBV7-9 .
CASSRRGGNIQYF TGTGCCAGCAGCCGTCGGGGTGGAAACATTCAGTACTTC TRBJ2-4 . TRBV7-8 many
CASSLELTGTYEQYF TGTGCCAGCAGCTTAGAGCTGACAGGAACCTACGAGCAGTACTTC TRBJ2-7 . TRBV11-3 .
CASSEAGVPKTQYF TGCGCCAGCAGTGAAGCTGGGGTTCCTAAGACGCAGTATTTT TRBJ2-3 . TRBV2 .
CASSLAGGADAQFF TGTGCCAGCAGCCTAGCGGGAGGAGCCGATGCGCAGTTTTTT TRBJ2-3 TRBD2 TRBV7-9 once
CASSEASGRDTQYF TGTGCCAGCAGTGAAGCATCAGGACGAGATACGCAGTATTTT TRBJ2-3 . TRBV2 once